The rows below give T cell receptor beta chains drawn from one sample of a study of shared clonotypes between healthy human individuals. Sequencing was performed with immunoSEQ multiplex PCR; in TCRdb, only in-frame clones are kept and a portion is missing. The data show 2,500,000 or so clones, roughly 92% seen once. The sample comprised naive CD4+ T cells sorted from blood. These receptors all stem from a man between 18 and 29 years old in good health. Each CDR3 is given with its conserved first and last residue. D genes are given only for firm matches. Expanded clones are given a class, and other clones once, few, many or no size at all.

- | 12 | TRBJ1-1 | TRBV7-9 | - | CASSQVNTEAFF
- | 14 | TRBJ2-5 | TRBV28 | - | CASRMGLGLGTQYF
- | 13 | TRBJ2-7 | TRBV27 | - | CASSLPTESKQYF
- | 12 | TRBJ1-1 | TRBV6-1 | few | CASSRGNTEAFF
TRBD1 | 17 | TRBJ2-2 | TRBV4-1 | - | CASSLGVRGRYTGELFF
- | 16 | TRBJ2-7 | TRBV11-2 | - | CASSFPKDTVGGEQYF
TRBD1 | 17 | TRBJ2-5 | TRBV5-4 | - | CASSSHSRTGDVETQYF
- | 12 | TRBJ1-1 | TRBV28 | - | CASSSGDVRAFF
- | 14 | - | TRBV29-1 | - | CSVVPGKGSYEQYF
- | 13 | TRBJ2-7 | TRBV6-5 | - | CASRQAGSYEQYF
TRBD1 | 16 | TRBJ2-2 | TRBV5-1 | - | CASSFPGQGGTGELFF
TRBD2 | 14 | TRBJ2-3 | TRBV19 | - | CASSTLAGTDTQYF
- | 15 | TRBJ2-3 | TRBV11-2 | - | CASSRAGHSTDTQYF
- | 15 | TRBJ2-7 | TRBV6-5 | - | CASSADASESYEQYF
TRBD1 | 16 | TRBJ1-1 | TRBV11-2 | - | CASSLEGQGMNTEAFF
- | 16 | TRBJ2-2 | TRBV30 | once | CAWSVRSYSNTGELFF
TRBD1 | 13 | TRBJ2-3 | TRBV7-3 | - | CASSTGVSDTQYF
TRBD2 | 16 | TRBJ2-1 | TRBV6-1 | - | CASSATSGGVSREQFF
TRBD2 | 13 | TRBJ2-1 | TRBV6-1 | - | CASTWTRHNEQFF
- | 18 | TRBJ1-4 | TRBV4-2 | - | CASSQEGQRWMVGEKLFF
- | 14 | TRBJ2-2 | TRBV30 | - | CAWSFGQNTGELFF
- | 16 | TRBJ2-7 | TRBV25-1 | once | CASSDSPSRGSYEQYF
TRBD1 | 15 | TRBJ1-2 | TRBV5-6 | - | CASSLRTGVGYGYTF
TRBD2 | 15 | TRBJ2-3 | TRBV7-2 | - | CASSWTSGSGDTQYF
- | 14 | TRBJ2-5 | TRBV10-2 | - | CASSPVQGRETQYF
TRBD1 | 15 | TRBJ2-7 | TRBV6-6 | - | CASSRYSTGAYEQYF
- | 14 | TRBJ1-1 | TRBV5-8 | - | CASSLGSGPTEAFF
- | 13 | TRBJ1-2 | TRBV2 | - | CASSEWRRDGYTF
- | 13 | TRBJ2-3 | TRBV13 | - | CASSAPRTDTQYF
- | 14 | TRBJ1-5 | TRBV2 | - | CASRDSGFNQPQHF
TRBD1 | 11 | TRBJ1-1 | TRBV6-1 | - | CAATGGTEAFF
- | 11 | TRBJ2-5 | TRBV10-3 | - | CATQGIQTQYF
- | 15 | TRBJ2-5 | TRBV10-2 | - | CASSEPERFRETQYF
- | 15 | TRBJ1-4 | TRBV2 | once | CASSDTGGKGEKLFF
TRBD1 | 15 | TRBJ1-2 | TRBV2 | - | CASSSEGQGNYGYTF
- | 15 | TRBJ1-3 | TRBV28 | - | CASSGTPGGGNTIYF
- | 15 | TRBJ2-1 | TRBV11-3 | - | CASSLGGGTYNEQFF
- | 13 | TRBJ2-5 | TRBV19 | once | CASSLQGGETQYF
- | 13 | TRBJ2-2 | TRBV19 | - | CASSWQTTGELFF
- | 14 | TRBJ1-5 | TRBV5-1 | - | CASSLDGSNQPQHF
- | 13 | TRBJ1-1 | TRBV7-2 | - | CASSPRTSAEAFF
TRBD2 | 16 | TRBJ2-3 | TRBV9 | - | CASSPEGSGSTDTQYF